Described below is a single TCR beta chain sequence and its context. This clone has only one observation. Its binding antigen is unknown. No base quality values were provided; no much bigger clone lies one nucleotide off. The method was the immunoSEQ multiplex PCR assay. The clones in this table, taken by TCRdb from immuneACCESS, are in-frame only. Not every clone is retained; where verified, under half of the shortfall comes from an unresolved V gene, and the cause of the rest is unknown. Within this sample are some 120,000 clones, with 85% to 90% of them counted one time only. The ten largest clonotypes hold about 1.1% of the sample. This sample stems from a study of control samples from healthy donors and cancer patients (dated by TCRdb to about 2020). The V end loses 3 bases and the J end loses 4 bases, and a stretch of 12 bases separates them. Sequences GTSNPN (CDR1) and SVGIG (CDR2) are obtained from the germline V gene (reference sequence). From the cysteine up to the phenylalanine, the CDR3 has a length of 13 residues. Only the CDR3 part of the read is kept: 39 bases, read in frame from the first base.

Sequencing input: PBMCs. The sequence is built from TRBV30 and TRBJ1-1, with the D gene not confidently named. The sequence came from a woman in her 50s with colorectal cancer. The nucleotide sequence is TGTGCCTGGAGGGTGGCAGAAATCACTGAAGCTTTCTTT. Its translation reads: CAWRVAEITEAFF. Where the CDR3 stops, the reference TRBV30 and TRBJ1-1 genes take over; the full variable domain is SQTIHQWPATLVQPVGSPLSLECTVEGTSNPNLYWYRQAAGRGLQLLFYSVGIGQISSEVPQNLSASRPQDRQFILSSKKLLLSDSGFYLCAWRVAEITEAFFGQGTRLTVV.